The sequence of this TCR beta chain was determined in a study of T cell repertoires in cytomegalovirus infection. Whole-study results and caveats: HLA-C-restricted CMV clonotypes gave the most frequent clonotype in two of eight donors.

This clonotype was seen only a few times. Its antigen remains unidentified. TCRdb redid the calling of the reads with MiXCR, one entry per CDR3 protein. The profile shows 130,000 or so distinct CDR3 sequences, 5% to 6.5% of them singletons. What was sequenced was PBMCs. The sequence was collected from a human donor in good health (CMV status not recorded). Some clones in this sample may be carry-over from other donors' samples.

CDR3 sequence: CASSKTSGGALETQYF. The DNA for the CDR3 is TGTGCCAGCAGCAAAACTAGCGGGGGGGCCCTAGAGACCCAGTACTTC. The rearrangement joins TRBV7-2 to TRBJ2-5, with 13 bases lining up with TRBD2. Germline CDR1 reads SGHTA; CDR2 reads FQGNSA. This CDR3 spans 16 amino acids. J lost 4 bases, V lost 5 bases, and 7 bases had no gene match.